The 11 T cell receptor beta chains presented below share a single source sample, sequenced in a study of radiation and T cells in renal cell carcinoma. Time point of the sample: blood 2 weeks post-SBRT. The treatment here: 15 Gy SBRT to primary tumor, nephrectomy 4 weeks later. Profiling relied on immunoSEQ multiplex PCR, and the TCRdb table lists in-frame clones only, not all of them. The table shows some 120,000 clones, with 81% occurring only once. Here the sequenced sample was blood, taken from a patient whose treatment included radiotherapy and nephrectomy. All receptors come from a man aged 50-60 years with renal cell carcinoma.

The chain carries TRBV2 and TRBJ1-5; D is ambiguous. V shed 6 bases and J shed 9 bases, with 12 bases lying between them. The CDR3 extends over 12 amino acids. CDR1 is SNHLY and CDR2 is FYNNEI in the germline V gene. CDR3: CASSRFGGPQHF. CDR3 bases: TGTGCCAGCAGCCGCTTCGGTGGGCCCCAGCATTTT.

This rearrangement joins TRBV5-8 to TRBJ1-2; D ambiguous. Germline V CDR1 and CDR2: SGHTS, YDEGEE. This CDR3 has 17 amino acids. V was cut by 0 bases and J by 2 bases, with 17 bases left in between. The CDR3 sequence is CASSLGVSPGANYGYTF. CDR3 DNA sequence: TGTGCCAGCAGCTTGGGCGTGAGTCCGGGTGCGAACTATGGCTACACCTTC.

The chain links TRBV23-1 to TRBJ2-7, with D possibly matching TRBD1 (5 bases). TRBV23-1 is labeled an ORF, and its function is uncertain. V was trimmed by 1 base and J by 3 bases, leaving 19 bases between them. The CDR3 length is 17 residues. CDR3: CASSQYPGFPPNYEQYF. CDR3 nucleotides: TGCGCCAGCAGTCAATATCCAGGGTTCCCCCCTAACTACGAGCAGTACTTC.

The chain employs TRBV2 and TRBJ2-2, with 7 bases identical to TRBD2. Germline CDR1 reads SNHLY; CDR2 reads FYNNEI. The CDR3 is 16 amino acids. V dropped 4 bases and J dropped 1; count of bases not matched to a gene: 6. This CDR3 is CASSGLTSRNTGELFF. In DNA form, the CDR3 reads TGTGCCAGCAGTGGGTTGACTAGCCGGAACACCGGGGAGCTGTTTTTT.

CDR3 sequence: CASSYSKGGTEAFF. Here the CDR3 DNA reads TGTGCCAGCAGTTACTCGAAGGGAGGAACTGAAGCTTTCTTT. This chain links TRBV6-6 with TRBJ1-1; no reliable D call. CDR3 length: 14 residues. CDR1 MNHNY and CDR2 SVGAGI come from the germline V gene (reference sequence). V was pared by 0 bases and J by 5 bases, with 10 bases between.

The chain employs TRBV28 and TRBJ1-5; D is ambiguous. The CDR3 is 13 residues long. V lost 2 bases and J lost 4, with 6 bases in between. The V gene's germline CDR1 is MDHEN and CDR2 SYDVKM. This CDR3 reads CASSLIGNQPQHF. As DNA, the CDR3 is TGTGCCAGCAGTTTAATCGGTAATCAGCCCCAGCATTTT.

The chain is built from TRBV7-3 and TRBJ2-2; unclear D gene. V was cut by 4 bases and J by 6 bases, with 9 bases left in between. This CDR3 spans 13 amino acids. Germline CDR1 reads SGHTA; CDR2 reads FQGTGA. The CDR3 is CASSSVRSGELFF. For the CDR3, the DNA is TGTGCCAGCAGCTCCGTGCGCTCCGGGGAGCTGTTTTTT.

The genes are TRBV7-8 and TRBJ1-2; D remains ambiguous. CDR1 and CDR2 from the germline V gene are SGHVS and FQNEAQ. The CDR3 has 13 amino acids. V lost 1 base to trimming and J lost 4 bases, with 7 bases between them. CDR3 nucleotides: TGTGCCAGCAGCTTAGAAGGGATCTATGGCTACACCTTC. This sequence encodes CASSLEGIYGYTF.

This clone was seen only once. The rearrangement uses TRBV7-2 and TRBJ2-5, with TRBD2 identical over 7 bases. The V segment lost 5 bases and the J segment 3 bases; nucleotides outside the gene matches: 6. Germline CDR1 is SGHTA and CDR2 is FQGNSA. The CDR3 length is 14 residues. CDR3 sequence: CASSQAAGEETQYF. For the CDR3, the DNA is TGTGCCAGCAGCCAAGCGGCGGGGGAAGAGACCCAGTACTTC.

In this sample, this clone turned up once. The gene calls are TRBV19 and TRBJ1-1, with 7 bases aligning to TRBD1. After removal of 1 base from V and 5 bases from J, the junction contained 7 bases not matched to a gene. The CDR3 covers 15 residues. The V gene's germline CDR1 is LNHDA and CDR2 SQIVND (reference sequence). As DNA, the CDR3 is TGTGCCAGTAGTATAGTGTACAGGGGTTGGACTGAAGCTTTCTTT. It codes for CASSIVYRGWTEAFF.

The chain is built from TRBV19 and TRBJ2-6; the D gene is possibly TRBD2 (5 bases). The germline V and J ends were trimmed by 8 bases and 2 bases, with 16 bases remaining between them. This CDR3 contains 16 residues. From germline, CDR1 is LNHDA and CDR2 SQIVND (reference sequence). The CDR3 reads CASGRGSLTGANVLTF. In DNA form, the CDR3 reads TGTGCCAGTGGGAGAGGGAGTCTCACTGGGGCCAACGTCCTGACTTTC.